What follows are 6 T cell receptor beta chains derived from one specimen sequenced in a study of breast tumors, draining lymph nodes, adjacent tissues. TCRdb re-derived calls from the multiplex PCR reads in MiXCR, one entry per CDR3 protein. The table shows under 110,000 distinct CDR3 sequences, with about 29% occurring only once. The lymph nodes were axillary draining lymph nodes from breast cancer patients. Sequenced sample: axillary lymph node tissue. The receptors were sampled from a female donor with breast cancer. Some clones in this sample may be carry-over from other donors' samples.

This clonotype was observed many times. V usage is TRBV9 and J usage is TRBJ2-1; D might be TRBD1 or TRBD2, each matching 6 bases. V lost 7 bases to trimming and J lost 4 bases, with 15 bases between them. The CDR3 has 14 residues. Germline CDR1 and CDR2: SGDLS and YYNGEE. CDR3 sequence: CASSLGGTYNEQFF. As DNA, the CDR3 is TGTGCCAGCTCCCTTGGGGGGACATACAATGAGCAGTTCTTC. The entire variable domain, with the rest obtained from reference TRBV9 and TRBJ2-1, is as follows: DSGVTQTPKHLITATGQRVTLRCSPRSGDLSVYWYQQSLDQGLQFLIQYYNGEERAKGNILERFSAQQFPDLHSELNLSSLELGDSALYFCASSLGGTYNEQFFGPGTRLTVL.

J is TRBJ2-7 and V is TRBV7-9; TRBD2 matches 8 bases. The V and J ends lost 5 bases and 5 bases, in that order; junction bases with no gene match: 5. Germline V lookup: CDR1 SEHNR, CDR2 FQNEAQ (reference sequence). The CDR3 runs 13 residues. CDR3 nucleotide sequence: TGTGCCAGCAGCGAAGGACTAGCCGACGAGCAGTACTTC. Its translation is CASSEGLADEQYF.

This clonotype was observed once. The junction departs from the called germline gene at one end, perhaps through a read error. The J gene is TRBJ2-7, the V gene TRBV7-2; 8 positions agree with TRBD1. The CDR3 loop spans 16 amino acids. Germline-derived CDR1 and CDR2 are SGHTA and FQGNSA. DNA for the CDR3: TGTGCCAGCAGCCTAAGTGGGACAGGTAGCTCCTACGGGCAGTACTTC. Translated: CASSLSGTGSSYGQYF. Supplemented by reference TRBV7-2 and TRBJ2-7, the full variable domain reads GAGVSQSPSNKVTEKGKDVELRCDPISGHTALYWYRQSLGQGLEFLIYFQGNSAPDKSGLPSDRFSAERTGGSVSTLTIQRTQQEDSAVYLCASSLSGTGSSYGQYFGPGTRLTVT.

The rearrangement links TRBV10-1 to TRBJ1-5; 7 bases match TRBD1. Per germline, CDR1 WNHNN and CDR2 SYGVQD (reference sequence). The CDR3 length is 15 residues. Trimming cost V 5 bases and J 9 bases; bases outside gene matches: 13. DNA of the CDR3: TGCGCCAGCAGTTCCGACAGGGAGGTCGATCGGCCCCAGCATTTT. Translation gives CASSSDREVDRPQHF.

The chain carries TRBV24-1 and TRBJ1-4, with a weak D call TRBD1 (5 bases). This CDR3 contains 21 residues. The V end was cut by 9 bases, the J end by 5 bases, with 36 bases between. Looked up from germline, CDR1 is KGHDR and CDR2 is SFDVKD. Here the CDR3 DNA reads TGTGCCACCTCTGGGACTAGCGGAAATAACTACGGAGCAGGGACGAATGAAAAACTGTTTTTT. As protein: CATSGTSGNNYGAGTNEKLFF.

This clonotype was seen at least ten times. The J gene is TRBJ2-7, the V gene TRBV12-3 or TRBV12-4, with D uncertain. CDR3 length: 12 amino acids. V was trimmed by 5 bases and J by 3 bases, leaving 8 bases between them. CDR3 amino acids: CASSLRHYEQYF. The CDR3 DNA reads as TGTGCCAGCAGTCTGAGGCACTACGAGCAGTACTTC.